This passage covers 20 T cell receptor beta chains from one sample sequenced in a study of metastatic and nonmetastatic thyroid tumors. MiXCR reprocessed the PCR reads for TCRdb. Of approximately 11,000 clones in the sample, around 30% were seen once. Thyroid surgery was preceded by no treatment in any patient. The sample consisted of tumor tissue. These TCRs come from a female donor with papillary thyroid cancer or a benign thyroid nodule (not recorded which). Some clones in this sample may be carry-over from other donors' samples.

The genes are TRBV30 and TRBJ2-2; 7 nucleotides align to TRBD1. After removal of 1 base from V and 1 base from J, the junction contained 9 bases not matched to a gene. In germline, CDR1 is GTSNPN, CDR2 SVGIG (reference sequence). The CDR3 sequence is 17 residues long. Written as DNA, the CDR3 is TGTGCCTGGAGTGCAGACAGGGAAGAGGTGAACACCGGGGAGCTGTTTTTT. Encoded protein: CAWSADREEVNTGELFF.

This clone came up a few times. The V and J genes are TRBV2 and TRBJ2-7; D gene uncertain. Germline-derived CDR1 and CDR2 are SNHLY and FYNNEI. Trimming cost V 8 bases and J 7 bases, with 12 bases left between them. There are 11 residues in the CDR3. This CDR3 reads CASSDIWEQYF. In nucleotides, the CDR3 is TGTGCCAGCTCTGACATCTGGGAGCAGTACTTC. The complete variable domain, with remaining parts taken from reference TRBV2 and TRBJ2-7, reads EPEVTQTPSHQVTQMGQEVILRCVPISNHLYFYWYRQILGQKVEFLVSFYNNEISEKSEIFDDQFSVERPDGSNFTLKIRSTKLEDSAMYFCASSDIWEQYFGPGTRLTVT.

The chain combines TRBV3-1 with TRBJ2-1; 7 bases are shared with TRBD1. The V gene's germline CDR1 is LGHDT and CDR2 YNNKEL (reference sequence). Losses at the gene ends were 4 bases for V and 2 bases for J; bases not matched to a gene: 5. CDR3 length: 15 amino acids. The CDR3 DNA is TGTGCCAGCAGCCTCCGGGACAGAGCCTACAATGAGCAGTTCTTC. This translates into CASSLRDRAYNEQFF.

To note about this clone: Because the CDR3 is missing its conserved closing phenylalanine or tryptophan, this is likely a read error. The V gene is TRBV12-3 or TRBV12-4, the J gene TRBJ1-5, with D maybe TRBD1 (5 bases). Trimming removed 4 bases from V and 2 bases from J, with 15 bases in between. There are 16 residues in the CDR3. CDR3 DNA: TGTGCCAGCAGTTATTCAGGGTGCCTGGGCAATCAGCCCCAGCATTCT. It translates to CASSYSGCLGNQPQHS.

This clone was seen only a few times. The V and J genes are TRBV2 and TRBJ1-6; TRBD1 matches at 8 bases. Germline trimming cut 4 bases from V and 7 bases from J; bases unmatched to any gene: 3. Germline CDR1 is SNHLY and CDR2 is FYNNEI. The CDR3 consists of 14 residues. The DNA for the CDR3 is TGTGCCAGCAGTGTGGACAGGGTAAATTCACCCCTCCACTTT. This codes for CASSVDRVNSPLHF.

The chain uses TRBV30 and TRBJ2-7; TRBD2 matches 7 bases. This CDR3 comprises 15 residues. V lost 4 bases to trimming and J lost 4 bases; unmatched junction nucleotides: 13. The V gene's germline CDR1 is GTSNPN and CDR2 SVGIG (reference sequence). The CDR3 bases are TGTGCCTGGACTTCGAAGTCGACTAGCTTATACGAGCAGTACTTC. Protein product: CAWTSKSTSLYEQYF.

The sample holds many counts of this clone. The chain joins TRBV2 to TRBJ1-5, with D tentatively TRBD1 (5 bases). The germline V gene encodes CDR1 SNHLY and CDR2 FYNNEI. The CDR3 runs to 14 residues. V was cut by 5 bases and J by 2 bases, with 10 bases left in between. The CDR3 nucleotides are TGTGCCAGCAGTCGGGGGGGGGGCAATCAGCCCCAGCATTTT. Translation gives CASSRGGGNQPQHF.

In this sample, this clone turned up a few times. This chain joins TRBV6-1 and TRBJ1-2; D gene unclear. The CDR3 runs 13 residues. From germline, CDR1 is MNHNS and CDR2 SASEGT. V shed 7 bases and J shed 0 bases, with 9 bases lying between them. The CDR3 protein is CASTTETNYGYTF. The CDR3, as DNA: TGTGCCAGCACCACGGAAACTAACTATGGCTACACCTTC.

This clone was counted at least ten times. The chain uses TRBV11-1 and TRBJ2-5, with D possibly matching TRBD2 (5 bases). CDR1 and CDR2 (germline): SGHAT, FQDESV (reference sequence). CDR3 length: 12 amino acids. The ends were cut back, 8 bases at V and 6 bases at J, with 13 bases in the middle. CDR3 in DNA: TGTGCCAGCGGGGAGCACCGCAAGACCCAGTACTTC. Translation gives CASGEHRKTQYF.

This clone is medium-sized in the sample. The CDR3 coding sequence is TGTGCCAGCAGCTTACAAGCAGGGAACTATGGCTACACCTTC. Its protein is CASSLQAGNYGYTF. The chain has TRBV7-9 and TRBJ1-2; D may be TRBD1 (5 bases). The V and J ends lost 2 bases and 2 bases respectively, with 9 bases between them. The CDR3 has 14 residues. The germline V gene has CDR1 SEHNR and CDR2 FQNEAQ (reference sequence).

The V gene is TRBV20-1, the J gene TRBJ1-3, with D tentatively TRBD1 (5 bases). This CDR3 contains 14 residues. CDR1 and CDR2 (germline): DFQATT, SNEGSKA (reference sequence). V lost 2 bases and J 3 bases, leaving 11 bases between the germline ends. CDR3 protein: CSARSTGVGNTIYF. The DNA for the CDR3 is TGCAGTGCTAGATCTACGGGGGTTGGAAACACCATATATTTT.

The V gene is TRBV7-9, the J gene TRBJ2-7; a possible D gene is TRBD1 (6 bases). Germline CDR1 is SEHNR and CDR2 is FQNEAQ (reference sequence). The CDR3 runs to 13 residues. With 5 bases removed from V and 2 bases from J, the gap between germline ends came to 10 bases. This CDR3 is CASSPDRTYEQYF. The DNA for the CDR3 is TGTGCCAGCAGCCCTGACAGGACCTACGAGCAGTACTTC.

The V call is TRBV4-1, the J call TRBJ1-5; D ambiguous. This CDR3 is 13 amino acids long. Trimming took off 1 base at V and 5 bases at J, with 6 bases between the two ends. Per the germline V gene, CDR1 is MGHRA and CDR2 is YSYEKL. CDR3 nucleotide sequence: TGCGCCAGCAGCCAAGTGAAGGATCAGCCCCAGCATTTT. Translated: CASSQVKDQPQHF.

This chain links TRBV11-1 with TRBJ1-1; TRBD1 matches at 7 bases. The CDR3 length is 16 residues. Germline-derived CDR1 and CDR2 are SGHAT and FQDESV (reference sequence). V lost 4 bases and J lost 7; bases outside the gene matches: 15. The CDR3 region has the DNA TGTGCCAGCAGCTCCAGTGAAGCAGGGGGACGTGTTGAAGCTTTCTTT. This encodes CASSSSEAGGRVEAFF.

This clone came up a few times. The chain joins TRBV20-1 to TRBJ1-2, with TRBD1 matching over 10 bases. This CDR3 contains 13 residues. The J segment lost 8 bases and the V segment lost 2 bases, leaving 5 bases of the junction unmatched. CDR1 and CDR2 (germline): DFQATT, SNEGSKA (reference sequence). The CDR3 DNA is TGCAGTGCTAGATCCGGACAGGGGGGAGGCTACACCTTC. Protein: CSARSGQGGGYTF.

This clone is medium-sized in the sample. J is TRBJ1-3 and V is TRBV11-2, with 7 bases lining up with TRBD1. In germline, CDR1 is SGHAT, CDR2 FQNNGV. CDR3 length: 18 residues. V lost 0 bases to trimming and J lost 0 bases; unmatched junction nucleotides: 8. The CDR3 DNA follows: TGTGCCAGCAGCTTAGATCGGCATTCAGGGGGCTCTGGAAACACCATATATTTT. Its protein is CASSLDRHSGGSGNTIYF.

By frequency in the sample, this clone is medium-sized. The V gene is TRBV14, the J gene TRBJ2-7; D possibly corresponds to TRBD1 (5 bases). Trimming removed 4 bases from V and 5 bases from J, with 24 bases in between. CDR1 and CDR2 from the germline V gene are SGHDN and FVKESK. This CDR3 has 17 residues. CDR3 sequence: CASSPTWKTGPLDEQYF. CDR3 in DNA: TGTGCCAGCAGCCCCACATGGAAAACAGGTCCTCTCGACGAGCAGTACTTC.

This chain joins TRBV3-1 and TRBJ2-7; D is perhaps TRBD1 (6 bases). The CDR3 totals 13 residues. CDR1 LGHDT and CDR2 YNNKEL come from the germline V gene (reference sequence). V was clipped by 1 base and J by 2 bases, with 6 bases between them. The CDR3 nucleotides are TGTGCCAGCAGCCAAGCAGGGGCCTACGAGCAGTACTTC. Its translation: CASSQAGAYEQYF.

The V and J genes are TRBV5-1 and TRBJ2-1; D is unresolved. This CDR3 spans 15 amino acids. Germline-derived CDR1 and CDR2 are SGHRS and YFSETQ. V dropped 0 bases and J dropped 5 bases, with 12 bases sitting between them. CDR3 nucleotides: TGCGCCAGCAGCTTGGGTAACGTAAGGGACAATGAGCAGTTCTTC. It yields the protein CASSLGNVRDNEQFF.

The CDR3 spells CASSPGGAYEQFF. CDR3 bases: TGTGCCAGCTCACCTGGAGGGGCGTATGAGCAGTTCTTC. The rearrangement uses TRBV18 and TRBJ2-1, with D tentatively TRBD2 (6 bases). The V gene's germline CDR1 is KGHSH and CDR2 LQKENI. The CDR3 has 13 amino acids. V was clipped by 3 bases and J by 8 bases, with 11 bases between them. Full variable domain (rest looked up from reference TRBV18 and TRBJ2-1): NAGVMQNPRHLVRRRGQEARLRCSPMKGHSHVYWYRQLPEEGLKFMVYLQKENIIDESGMPKERFSAEFPKEGPSILRIQQVVRGDSAAYFCASSPGGAYEQFFGPGTRLTVL.